The sequence of this T cell receptor beta chain was determined in a study of blood T cell repertoires in COVID-19. Across the study: The United States, Italy and Spain were the sources of the acute and convalescent COVID-19 samples.

TCRdb's copy holds only in-frame clones and misses some; the assay was immunoSEQ multiplex PCR. The table shows approximately 470,000 clones, with 70% to 90% occurring only once. The receptor was derived from a human donor in a cohort sampled during active COVID-19. Source material: peripheral blood.

The CDR3 region is CASSGGIGQPQHF. The CDR3 DNA reads as TGTGCCAGCAGCGGAGGGATTGGTCAGCCCCAGCATTTT. The J gene is TRBJ1-5, the V gene TRBV9, with D unresolved. Trimming left V 3 bases short and J 6 bases short, with 10 bases between. This CDR3 contains 13 residues. CDR1 and CDR2 (germline): SGDLS, YYNGEE.